This T cell receptor beta chain was captured by sequencing in a study of blood T cell repertoires in COVID-19. Seattle patient enrollment occurred during active infection, with longitudinal follow-up thereafter. CDR3 length: 14 amino acids. V lost 3 bases, J lost 3 bases, and 1 base stayed unmatched. Germline V gene sequence: CDR1 KGHSH, CDR2 LQKENI. Data came from immunoSEQ multiplex PCR; TCRdb stores just in-frame clones and leaves some out. Of about 150,000 clones listed, roughly four fifths were seen once; the top ten hold around 10%. The sequenced material came from peripheral blood. The chain employs TRBV18 and TRBJ1-3, with TRBD1 identical over 8 bases. This clonotype was sampled from a woman aged 60-75 years with COVID-19, enrolled during active disease. The CDR3 loop is CASSPGTGGNTIYF. The CDR3 region has the DNA TGTGCCAGCTCACCCGGGACAGGTGGAAACACCATATATTTT.